This TCR beta chain was sequenced during a study of control samples from healthy donors and cancer patients. V lost 3 bases to trimming and J lost 2 bases, with 16 bases between them. Per the germline V gene, CDR1 is ENHRY and CDR2 is SYGVKD. The CDR3 length is 16 residues. The method was immunoSEQ multiplex PCR; TCRdb's version includes in-frame clones alone and lacks a portion of them. The sample consists of approximately 170,000 clones, 90% to 95% of them appearing once. This clonotype was sampled from a woman aged 60 to 75 in good health. The sample comprised blood. J is TRBJ1-2 and V is TRBV10-3, with D maybe TRBD1 (5 bases). This CDR3 is CAISDSRFQGNYGYTF. The DNA of the CDR3 is TGTGCCATCAGTGACAGCCGTTTCCAGGGAAACTATGGCTACACCTTC.